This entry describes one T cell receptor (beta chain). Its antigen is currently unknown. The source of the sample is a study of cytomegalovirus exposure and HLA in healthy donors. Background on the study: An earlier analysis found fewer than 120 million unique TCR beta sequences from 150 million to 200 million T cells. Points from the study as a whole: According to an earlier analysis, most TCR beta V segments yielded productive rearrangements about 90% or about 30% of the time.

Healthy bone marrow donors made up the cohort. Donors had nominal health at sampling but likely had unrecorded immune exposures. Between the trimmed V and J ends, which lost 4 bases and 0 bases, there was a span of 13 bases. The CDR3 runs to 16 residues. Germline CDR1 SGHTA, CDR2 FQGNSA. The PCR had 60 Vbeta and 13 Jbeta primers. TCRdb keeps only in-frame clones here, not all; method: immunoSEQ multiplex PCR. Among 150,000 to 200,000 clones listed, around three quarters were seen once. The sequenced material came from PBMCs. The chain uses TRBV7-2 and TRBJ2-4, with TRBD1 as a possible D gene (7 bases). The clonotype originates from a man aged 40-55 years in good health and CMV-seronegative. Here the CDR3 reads CASSSSGGIAKNIQYF. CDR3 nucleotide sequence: TGTGCCAGCAGCTCCTCAGGGGGGATAGCCAAAAACATTCAGTACTTC.